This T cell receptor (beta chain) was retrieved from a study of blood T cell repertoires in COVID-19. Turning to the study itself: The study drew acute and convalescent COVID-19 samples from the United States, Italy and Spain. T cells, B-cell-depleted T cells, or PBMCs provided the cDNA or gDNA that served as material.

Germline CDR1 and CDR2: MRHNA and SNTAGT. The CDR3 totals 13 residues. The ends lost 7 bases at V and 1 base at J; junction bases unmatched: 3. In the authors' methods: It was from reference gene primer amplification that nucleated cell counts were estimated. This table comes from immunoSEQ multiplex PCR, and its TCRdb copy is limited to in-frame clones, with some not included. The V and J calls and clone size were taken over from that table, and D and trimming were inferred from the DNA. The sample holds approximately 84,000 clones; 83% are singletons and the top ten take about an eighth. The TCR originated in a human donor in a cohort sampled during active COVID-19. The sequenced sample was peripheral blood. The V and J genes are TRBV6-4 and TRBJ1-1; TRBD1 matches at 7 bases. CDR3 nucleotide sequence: TGTGCCAGCAAGGGACAGCCGAACACTGAAGCTTTCTTT. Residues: CASKGQPNTEAFF.